This TCR beta chain originates from a study of blood T cell repertoires in COVID-19. With 4 bases clipped from V and 2 bases from J, the junction kept 7 bases outside the gene matches. The V gene's germline CDR1 is LGHDT and CDR2 YNNKEL (reference sequence). CDR3 length: 16 residues. How the authors handled the data: Reference gene primer amplification gave estimated nucleated cell counts. Assay used: immunoSEQ multiplex PCR; TCRdb lists only in-frame clones, some missing. V and J calls and clone size are those listed in that table; D and trimming were worked out from the DNA. The sample includes 100,000 or so clones, 75% to 85% seen only once; the top ten take under 20%.

This TCR was sampled from a human donor in a cohort sampled during active COVID-19. The rearrangement uses TRBV3-1 (or the pseudogene TRBV3-2) and TRBJ2-3; 9 bases map to TRBD2. What was sequenced was peripheral blood. The CDR3 DNA reads as TGTGCCAGCAGCCTCACGACTAGCGGCATCACAGATACGCAGTATTTT. It yields the protein CASSLTTSGITDTQYF.